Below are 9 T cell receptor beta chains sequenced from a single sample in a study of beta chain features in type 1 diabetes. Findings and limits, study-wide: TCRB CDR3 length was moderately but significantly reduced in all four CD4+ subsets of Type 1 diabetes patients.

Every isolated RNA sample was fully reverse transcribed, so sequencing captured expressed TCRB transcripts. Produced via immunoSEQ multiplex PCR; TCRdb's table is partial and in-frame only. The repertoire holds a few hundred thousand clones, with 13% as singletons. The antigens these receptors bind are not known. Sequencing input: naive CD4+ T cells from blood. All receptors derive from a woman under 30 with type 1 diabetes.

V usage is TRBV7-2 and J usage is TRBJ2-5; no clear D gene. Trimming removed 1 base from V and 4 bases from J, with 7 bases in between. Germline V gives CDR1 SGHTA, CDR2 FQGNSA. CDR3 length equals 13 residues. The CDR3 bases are TGTGCCAGCAGCTTAGTGGGCCCAGAGACCCAGTACTTC. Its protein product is CASSLVGPETQYF.

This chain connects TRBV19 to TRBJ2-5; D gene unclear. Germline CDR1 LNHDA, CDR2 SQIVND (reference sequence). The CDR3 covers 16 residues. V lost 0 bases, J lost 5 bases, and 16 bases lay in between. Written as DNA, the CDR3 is TGTGCCAGTAGTATAGATCGGCGGCGGAGAAGGGAGACCCAGTACTTC. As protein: CASSIDRRRRRETQYF.

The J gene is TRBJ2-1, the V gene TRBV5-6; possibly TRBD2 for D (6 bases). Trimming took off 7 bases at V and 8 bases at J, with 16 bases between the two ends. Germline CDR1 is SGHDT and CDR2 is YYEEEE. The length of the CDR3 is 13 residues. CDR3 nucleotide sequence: TGTGCCAGCCTCAGGAGGGGAGCCGATGAGCAGTTCTTC. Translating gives CASLRRGADEQFF.

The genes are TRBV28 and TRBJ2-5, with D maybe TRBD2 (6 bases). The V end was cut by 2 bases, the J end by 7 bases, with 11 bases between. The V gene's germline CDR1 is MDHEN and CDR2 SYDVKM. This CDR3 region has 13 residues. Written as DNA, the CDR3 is TGTGCCAGCAGTTTAGGAGGGGTCGCGACCCAGTACTTC. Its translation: CASSLGGVATQYF.

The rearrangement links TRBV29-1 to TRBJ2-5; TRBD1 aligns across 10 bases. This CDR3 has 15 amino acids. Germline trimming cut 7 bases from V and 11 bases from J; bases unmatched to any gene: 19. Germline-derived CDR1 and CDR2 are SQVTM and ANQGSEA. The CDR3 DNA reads TGCAGCGCCTTGGGGGGGACAGGGGCCCTCCTAGGGCAGTACTTC. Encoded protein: CSALGGTGALLGQYF.

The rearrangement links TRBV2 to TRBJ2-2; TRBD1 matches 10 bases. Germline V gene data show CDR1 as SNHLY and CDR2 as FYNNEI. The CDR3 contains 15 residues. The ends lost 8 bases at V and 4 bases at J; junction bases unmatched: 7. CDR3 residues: CASVRTGGITGELFF. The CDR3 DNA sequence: TGTGCCAGCGTACGGACAGGGGGTATCACCGGGGAGCTGTTTTTT.

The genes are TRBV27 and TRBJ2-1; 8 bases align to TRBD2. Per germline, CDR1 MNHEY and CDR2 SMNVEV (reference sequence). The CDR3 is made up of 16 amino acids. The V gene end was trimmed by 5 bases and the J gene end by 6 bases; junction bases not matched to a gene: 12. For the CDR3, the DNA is TGTGCCAGCAGTCAACCCCCGGGACTAGTCGGCAATGAGCAGTTCTTC. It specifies CASSQPPGLVGNEQFF.

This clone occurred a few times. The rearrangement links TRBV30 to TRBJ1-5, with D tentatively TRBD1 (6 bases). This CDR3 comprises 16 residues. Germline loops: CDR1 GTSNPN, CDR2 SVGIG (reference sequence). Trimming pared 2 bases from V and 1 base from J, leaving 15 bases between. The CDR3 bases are TGTGCCTGGAGTCCCCCAGGGGCGGTCAGCAATCAGCCCCAGCATTTT. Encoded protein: CAWSPPGAVSNQPQHF.

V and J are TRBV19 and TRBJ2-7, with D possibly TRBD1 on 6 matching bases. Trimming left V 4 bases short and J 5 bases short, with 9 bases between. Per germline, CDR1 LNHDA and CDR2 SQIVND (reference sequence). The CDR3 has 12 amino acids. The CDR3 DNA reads TGTGCCAGTAGTAGGACAGCCCACGAGCAGTACTTC. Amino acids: CASSRTAHEQYF. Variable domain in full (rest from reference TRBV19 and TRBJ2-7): DGGITQSPKYLFRKEGQNVTLSCEQNLNHDAMYWYRQDPGQGLRLIYYSQIVNDFQKGDIAEGYSVSREKKESFPLTVTSAQKNPTAFYLCASSRTAHEQYFGPGTRLTVT.